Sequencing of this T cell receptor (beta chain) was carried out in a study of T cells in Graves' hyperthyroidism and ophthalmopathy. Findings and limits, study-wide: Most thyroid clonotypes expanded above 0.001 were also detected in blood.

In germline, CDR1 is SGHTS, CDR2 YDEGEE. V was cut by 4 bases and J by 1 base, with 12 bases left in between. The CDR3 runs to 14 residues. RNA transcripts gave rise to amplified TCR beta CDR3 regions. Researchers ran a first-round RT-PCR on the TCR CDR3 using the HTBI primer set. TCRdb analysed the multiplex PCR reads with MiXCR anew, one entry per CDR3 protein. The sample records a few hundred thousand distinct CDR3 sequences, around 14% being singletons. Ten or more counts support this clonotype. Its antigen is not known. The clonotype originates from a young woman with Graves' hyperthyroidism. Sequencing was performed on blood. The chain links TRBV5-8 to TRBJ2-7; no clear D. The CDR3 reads CASSRAYGSYEQYF. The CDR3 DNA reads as TGTGCCAGCAGCCGAGCATACGGATCCTACGAGCAGTACTTC.